This TCR beta chain was sequenced in a study of T-cell memory formation after mild COVID-19. Across the whole study: Across donors, TCR clusters were largely donor specific.

Remarks on this clonotype: As yet, its antigen is unknown.

The CDR3 runs to 20 residues. V lost 2 bases, J lost 0 bases, and 14 bases stayed unmatched. Germline-derived CDR1 and CDR2 are MGHRA and YSYEKL. Findings and caveats of the study: Some clones that responded turned up in pre-infection memory, which suggests that cross-reactive memory joined in. Contracting clones localized mainly to CM and EM when CD4+ and mainly to EMRA when CD8+.

From 5'RACE with constant-segment primers came TCR alpha and TCR beta cDNA libraries that carried sample barcodes and UMIs. TCRdb re-derived calls from the 5' RACE reads in MiXCR, one entry per CDR3 protein. The sample records roughly 480,000 distinct CDR3 sequences, roughly 25% being singletons. V gene TRBV4-1 combines with J gene TRBJ2-1; 9 positions agree with TRBD2. This TCR derives from an adult woman who had mild COVID-19 (a few samples of this study predate the infection). Cell type and time point are not known. Specimen: PBMCs or a T cell subset sorted from them (not recorded which). The CDR3 region is CASSQPSRLADQSSYNEQFF. The DNA for the CDR3 is TGCGCCAGCAGCCAACCTTCGCGACTAGCGGACCAGAGCTCCTACAATGAGCAGTTCTTC.